In this sample, the clone carrying this T cell receptor (beta chain) turned up a few times. Its matching antigen is unknown. The sample is drawn from a study of post-analysis software for immune sequencing data. Study-level points and caveats: Controls showed lower frequencies than patients for roughly 5 TRBV segments, and TRBV5-6, TRBV5-1 and TRBV20-1 were among these.

Prepared TCR beta cDNA libraries contained unique molecular identifiers. One entry per CDR3 protein, called by TCRdb with MiXCR from the PCR reads. The sample has about 810,000 distinct CDR3 sequences, approximately 53% seen once; the top ten hold roughly 4.4%. The germline V gene has CDR1 SGHTA and CDR2 FQGNSA. The CDR3 spans 13 residues. Deletions cut 6 bases from V and 8 bases from J, with 14 bases between. The clonotype was recovered from a girl aged 5-17 years with multiple sclerosis. Sequenced: blood. The V call is TRBV7-2, the J call TRBJ2-1; no reliable D call. CDR3 sequence (DNA): TGTGCCAGCAGTTTACCCCAGTTGCATGAGCAGTTCTTC. Translation gives CASSLPQLHEQFF.